The next 18 T cell receptor beta chains were all read from a single sample in a study of T-cell reconstitution after alpha-beta-depleted transplantation in children. This sample's TCRbeta library carried unique molecular identifier barcodes. Via MiXCR, TCRdb re-called the PCR reads, giving one row per CDR3 protein. The repertoire holds approximately 170,000 distinct CDR3 sequences, with roughly 11% as singletons. The sequenced sample was PBMCs, obtained before TCRalphabeta/CD19-depleted stem cell transplant. The source is a boy younger than 10 with acute myeloid leukemia, due to receive a stem cell transplant.

The sample holds many counts of this clonotype. The junction does not match germline at one end; this may be a read error. The chain uses TRBV7-2 and TRBJ2-1; D gene ambiguous. The CDR3 extends over 15 amino acids. Germline values: CDR1 SGHTA, CDR2 FQGNSA. The CDR3 DNA follows: TGTGCCATCAGCTGGGCCTCGCTAGGGCTCAATGAGCAGTTCTTC. Amino acids: CAISWASLGLNEQFF.

This clonotype was observed many times. The chain employs TRBV21-1 and TRBJ1-5; the table's D gene call, TRBD1, was not cross checked with the DNA. TRBV21-1 is reported as a pseudogene. CDR3 length: 18 residues. The CDR3, as DNA: TGTGCCAGCAGCAAAGAAGATGGGGAGAGAGGGAGCAATCAGCCCCAGCATTTT. As protein: CASSKEDGERGSNQPQHF.

This clonotype was seen ten or more times. The V call is TRBV29-1, the J call TRBJ1-5; 7 positions match TRBD1. CDR3 size: 12 residues. Germline V lookup: CDR1 SQVTM, CDR2 ANQGSEA. The J segment lost 6 bases and the V segment lost 4 bases, leaving 3 bases of the junction unmatched. This chain's CDR3 is CSVAEGAQPQHF. CDR3 nucleotides: TGCAGCGTTGCAGAGGGGGCTCAGCCCCAGCATTTT.

A word on this clonotype: This may be a read error, as it is one base from a much larger clone. The CDR3: CASSLDPLAGQHFF. Written as DNA, the CDR3 is TGTGCCAGCAGCTTAGACCCACTAGCGGGCCAGCATTTCTTC. This chain connects TRBV11-1 to TRBJ2-1, with 9 bases fitting TRBD2. Germline CDR1 and CDR2: SGHAT and FQDESV (reference sequence). The CDR3 is 14 amino acids.

This clonotype was observed many times. The chain has TRBV7-3 and TRBJ2-1, with 9 bases identical to TRBD1. CDR1 is SGHTA and CDR2 is FQGTGA in the germline V gene. The CDR3 is made up of 13 amino acids. V lost 6 bases, J lost 7 bases, and 4 bases stayed unmatched. The CDR3 DNA reads as TGTGCCAGCAGTGACAGGGGGGGAAATGAGCAGTTCTTC. This translates into CASSDRGGNEQFF.

This clonotype has a count of ten or more. The rearrangement joins TRBV5-5 to TRBJ2-1, with D maybe TRBD1 (6 bases). Trimming took 0 bases from V and 4 from J, leaving 11 bases between them. Per the germline V gene, CDR1 is SGHKS and CDR2 is YYEKEE (reference sequence). The CDR3 extends over 15 amino acids. DNA of the CDR3: TGTGCCAGCAGCTTGGAAGGCAGGGGATACAATGAGCAGTTCTTC. As protein: CASSLEGRGYNEQFF.

This clonotype came up many times. This chain uses TRBV7-2 with TRBJ2-3, with no clear D. CDR1 is SGHTA and CDR2 is FQGNSA in the germline V gene. The CDR3 spans 13 residues. V lost 8 bases to trimming and J lost 2 bases, with 11 bases between them. This CDR3 reads CASQTRVTDTQYF. In DNA, the CDR3 is TGTGCCAGCCAAACGCGAGTCACAGATACGCAGTATTTT.

This clonotype was counted many times. This sequence joins TRBV7-2 and TRBJ2-1; the match to TRBD2 covers 7 bases. Trimming took 5 bases from V and 3 from J; bases not matched to a gene: 4. The CDR3 covers 14 residues. Germline assignment: CDR1 SGHTA and CDR2 FQGNSA. The CDR3 loop reads CASSPSGFYNEQFF. The CDR3 nucleotides read TGTGCCAGCAGCCCTAGCGGCTTCTACAATGAGCAGTTCTTC.

Concerning this clonotype: An end of the junction does not agree with germline; a read error may underlie this. This chain uses TRBV20-1 with TRBJ1-5, with 8 bases fitting TRBD1. CDR3 length: 18 amino acids. Germline CDR1 and CDR2: DFQATT and SNEGSKA (reference sequence). The CDR3 coding sequence is TGCAGTGCTAGCCCCCAACCCGGACAGGGACCTAGCAATCAGCCCCGGCATTTT. This codes for CSASPQPGQGPSNQPRHF.

This clonotype was counted many times. This chain connects TRBV2 to TRBJ1-1, with D uncertain. The CDR3 totals 11 residues. Germline V gene data show CDR1 as SNHLY and CDR2 as FYNNEI. V was shortened by 6 bases and J by 8 bases, with 10 bases between the two germline ends. This chain's CDR3 is CASSATEEAFF. Written as DNA, the CDR3 is TGTGCCAGCAGCGCTACAGAGGAAGCTTTCTTT.

This clonotype appeared many times. The chain joins TRBV5-1 to TRBJ2-7; D is unclear. CDR1 is SGHRS, CDR2 YFSETQ, per germline. CDR3 length equals 12 residues. The V end lost 6 bases, the J end lost 7 bases, and 14 bases lay between the germline ends. CDR3 sequence (DNA): TGCGCCAGCATCGGACGGTTTCTGGAGCAGTACTTC. It yields the protein CASIGRFLEQYF.

This clonotype was picked up many times. The chain uses TRBV5-1 and TRBJ2-7; D may be TRBD1 or TRBD2 (6 bases each). The germline gives CDR1 SGHRS, CDR2 YFSETQ. The CDR3 is made up of 15 amino acids. The germline V and J ends were trimmed by 4 bases and 1 base, with 15 bases remaining between them. The CDR3 loop reads CASSGGPNYSYEQYF. CDR3 in DNA: TGCGCCAGCAGCGGGGGGCCTAATTATTCCTACGAGCAGTACTTC.

Concerning this clonotype: At one end, the junction sequence differs from germline, possibly due to a read error. The chain uses TRBV5-1 and TRBJ2-2, with TRBD2 matching 11 bases. Germline CDR1 and CDR2: SGHRS and YFSETQ. The CDR3 spans 16 residues. The CDR3 reads CASSSGLAGAVGEPFF. CDR3 sequence (DNA): TGCGCCAGCAGCTCCGGACTAGCGGGTGCGGTCGGGGAGCCGTTTTTT.

This clonotype has only a few counts. The gene calls are TRBV19 and TRBJ1-6, with D possibly matching TRBD1 (5 bases). Germline values: CDR1 LNHDA, CDR2 SQIVND (reference sequence). V dropped 7 bases and J dropped 5 bases, with 9 bases sitting between them. The CDR3 runs 13 residues. The CDR3, as DNA: TGTGCCAGTACGGACACGGATAATTCACCCCTCCACTTT. It codes for CASTDTDNSPLHF.

This clonotype has at least ten counts. This chain links TRBV28 with TRBJ2-7; TRBD2 matches at 8 bases. CDR3 length: 18 amino acids. Germline V gene sequence: CDR1 MDHEN, CDR2 SYDVKM. Trimming at V came to 1 base and at J to 2 bases, leaving 13 bases not matched to a gene. The CDR3 protein is CASSLYPPTSGVTYEQYF. In DNA form, the CDR3 reads TGTGCCAGCAGTTTATATCCCCCAACTAGCGGAGTTACCTACGAGCAGTACTTC.

About this clonotype: With a much larger clone just one base away, this may be a read error. This chain joins TRBV25-1 and TRBJ1-1; TRBD1 might be the D (5 bases). CDR3 size: 17 residues. The germline CDR1 and CDR2 sequences are MGHDK and SYGVNS. This chain's CDR3 is CATSDPAGGVDRTEAFF. CDR3 in DNA: TGTGCCACCAGTGACCCTGCCGGGGGGGTGGATCGGACTGAAGCTTTCTTT. The full variable domain, with the rest looked up from reference TRBV25-1 and TRBJ1-1, is EADIYQTPRYLVIGTGKKITLECSQTMGHDKMYWYQQDPGMELHLIHYSYGVNSTEKGDLSSESTVSRIRTEHFPLTLESARPSHTSQYLCATSDPAGGVDRTEAFFGQGTRLTVV.

This clonotype appeared many times. The J gene is TRBJ2-3, the V gene TRBV10-3; a weak D match, TRBD2 (6 bases). Germline V gene lookup returns CDR1 ENHRY and CDR2 SYGVKD. The CDR3 is 18 residues long. V gave up 2 bases and J gave up 2 bases, with 20 bases separating them. CDR3 nucleotide sequence: TGTGCCATCAGTGAGACCATTTTTAGCGGAACCATCACAGATACGCAGTATTTT. Amino acids: CAISETIFSGTITDTQYF.

This clonotype was seen repeatedly, ten times or more. The chain employs TRBV12-3 or TRBV12-4 and TRBJ2-4; perhaps TRBD2 as D (7 bases). With 5 bases removed from V and 0 bases from J, the gap between germline ends came to 14 bases. CDR3 length: 16 residues. DNA for the CDR3: TGTGCCAGCAGTCAACCGGGGGGCCTAGCCAAAAACATTCAGTACTTC. Encoded protein: CASSQPGGLAKNIQYF.